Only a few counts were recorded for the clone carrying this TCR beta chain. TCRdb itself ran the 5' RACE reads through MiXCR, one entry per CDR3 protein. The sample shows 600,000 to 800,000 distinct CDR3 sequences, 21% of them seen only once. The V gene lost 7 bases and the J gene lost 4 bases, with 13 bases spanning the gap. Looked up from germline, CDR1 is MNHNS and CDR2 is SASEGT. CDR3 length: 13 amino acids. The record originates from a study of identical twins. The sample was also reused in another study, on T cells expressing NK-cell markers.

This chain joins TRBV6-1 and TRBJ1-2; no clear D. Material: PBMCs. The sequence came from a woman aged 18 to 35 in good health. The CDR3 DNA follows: TGTGCCAGCATTGGCAGCAAGGTCTATGGCTACACCTTC. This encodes CASIGSKVYGYTF.